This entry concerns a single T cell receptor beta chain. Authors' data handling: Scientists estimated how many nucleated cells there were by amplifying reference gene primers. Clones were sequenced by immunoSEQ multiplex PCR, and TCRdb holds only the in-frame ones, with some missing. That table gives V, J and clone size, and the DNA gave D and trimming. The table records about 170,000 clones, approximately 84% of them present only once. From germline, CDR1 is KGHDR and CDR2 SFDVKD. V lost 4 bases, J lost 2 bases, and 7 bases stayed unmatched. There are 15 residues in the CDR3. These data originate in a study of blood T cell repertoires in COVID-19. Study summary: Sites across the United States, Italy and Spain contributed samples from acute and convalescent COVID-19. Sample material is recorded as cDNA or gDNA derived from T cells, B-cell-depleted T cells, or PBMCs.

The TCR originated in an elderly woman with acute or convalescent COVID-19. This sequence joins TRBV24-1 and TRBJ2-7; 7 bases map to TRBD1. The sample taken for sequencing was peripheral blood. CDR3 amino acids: CATSDSRDSTYEQYF. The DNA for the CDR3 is TGTGCCACCAGTGACAGCCGGGACAGCACCTACGAGCAGTACTTC.